A single TCR beta chain is shown here with its context. There is no known antigen for this receptor. Per-base quality was not reported, and no clone a single base away is much larger than it. The sample originates from a study of monozygotic twins with cystic fibrosis listed by TCRdb under 2021. Notes on the research overall: Barcoded libraries were made from three micrograms of fragmented DNA using approximately 15 PCR cycles. To gauge how much genetics shapes V and J gene usage, the researchers compared TCR beta repertoires both within and across 16 monozygotic twin pairs who have cystic fibrosis. The cohort comprised ten female and six male twin pairs aged roughly 2.0 to 40 years, median roughly 8.8 years, mostly children and adolescents. On the day blood was drawn, the twins' weight-for-height and FEVPerc (FEV1 disease centile) were ranked against those of the approximately 1,000 cohort participants. Data for three of the twin pairs had already been reported earlier in a different context.

The twin pairs came from the European Cystic Fibrosis Twin and Sibling Study Cohort, which recruited patients from over 150 CF clinics across 14 European countries. Zygosity and CFTR genotype were verified in-house, with zygosity tested by multiplex PCR of nine short tandem repeat loci. Peripheral blood was sampled from each twin, with clinical parameters recorded on the day of blood sampling. Phenol/chloroform extraction was used to isolate genomic DNA from peripheral blood cells, and the DNA was then kept in TE buffer at 4 degrees C. Overall results and qualifications from the work: The cohort was small, and no association was found between shared CDR3 numbers and age, concordance or disease severity. Sharing of nucleotide-identical clonotypes was significantly greater within monozygotic CF twin pairs than between unrelated CF individuals (P = 0.000026, Mann-Whitney). Simpson clonality was generally low (median about 0.009), suggesting a naive-dominated repertoire, with higher clonality in the most severely affected patients. V gene usage was most similar to the co-twin in 13 of 16 pairs, and J usage was most similar to the co-twin in 8 of 16 pairs, which suggests genetic constraints.

According to the germline V gene, CDR1 reads SNHLY and CDR2 reads FYNNEI. Trimming removed 4 bases from V and 5 bases from J, leaving 14 bases between the germline ends. Including cysteine and phenylalanine, the CDR3 has 15 amino acids. Here the CDR3 DNA is all that survives: 45 bases in frame from base 1. TCR beta CDR3 regions were amplified by multiplex PCR using the immunoSEQ immune profiling system, following the manufacturer's instructions. Sequencing was performed on an Illumina NextSeq system. As for the original processing: Sequence data were processed on the immunoSEQ Analyzer platform, and clonality was calculated as the square root of Simpson's index of productive rearrangements. V and J usage similarity was measured by Jensen-Shannon distance, and CDR3 generation probabilities were computed with OLGA. Shared CDR3 sequences were searched in the immuneACCESS database (August 2020) and in VDJdb (December 2020). The table comes from immuneACCESS by way of TCRdb, which keeps in-frame sequences with V and J called. Part of the clones is missing from these tables; in studies checked, under half for an unresolved V gene and the rest for unknown reasons. Clone size and the V and J calls come from that table; the DNA yielded D and trimming. The table for this sample lists about 9,500 clones; about 98% of them were counted only once. Over 0.2% of the sample lies in the top ten.

Here the chain combines TRBV2 and TRBJ2-2; a weak D assignment points to TRBD2 (5 bases agree). Material for sequencing was blood. The TCR was taken from a girl aged 2-9 years with cystic fibrosis. The nucleotide sequence reads TGTGCCAGCAGTGCGACGGGCCGAGGGACCGGGGAGCTGTTTTTT. It is translated as CASSATGRGTGELFF.